This T cell receptor (beta chain) was sequenced in a study of blood T cells in healthy people across ages. Whole-study findings and limits: When set beside aged donors, long-lived donors presented more naive CD4+ cells and higher diversity. Researchers judged that diversity estimates from one million T cells fell short of true values.

The second PCR ran 7 to 11 cycles with a sample-barcoded 5' primer and J-beta primers. The template-switch adaptor was a 5' adaptor with 12 random nucleotides. It tagged each cDNA molecule. Using its own MiXCR run on the 5' RACE reads, TCRdb lists one record per CDR3 protein. The data contain approximately 1,700,000 distinct CDR3 sequences, around 40% of them seen just once; the ten biggest clones take up 20% to 25%. A word on this clonotype: The antigen is not known.

It was approximately 10 milliliters of peripheral blood that were drawn from each donor. The CDR3 is made up of 14 amino acids. Per the germline V gene, CDR1 is MDHEN and CDR2 is SYDVKM. Trimming stripped 6 bases from V and 2 bases from J, with 14 bases between. The receptor comes from a human donor in good health. The V and J genes are TRBV28 and TRBJ2-7; a weak D match, TRBD2 (5 bases). The sample consisted of blood. The CDR3 protein is CASSKRGFAYEQYF. For the CDR3, the DNA is TGTGCCAGCAGCAAGCGAGGGTTCGCCTACGAGCAGTACTTC.